These 8 T cell receptor beta chains were sequenced from one sample in a study of T cells in Graves' hyperthyroidism and ophthalmopathy. Template material for amplifying TCR beta CDR3 regions consisted of RNA transcripts. The HTBI primer set served for first-round RT-PCR of the TCR CDR3. TCRdb ran MiXCR on the multiplex PCR reads and lists one entry per CDR3 protein. The sample holds a few hundred thousand distinct CDR3 sequences, approximately 14% seen once. Sequencing input: blood. These receptors all come from a young woman with Graves' hyperthyroidism.

This clonotype came up many times. The chain uses TRBV7-9 and TRBJ2-4; the match to TRBD1 covers 7 bases. The CDR3 covers 19 residues. Germline CDR1 and CDR2: SEHNR and FQNEAQ (reference sequence). V gave up 1 base and J gave up 7 bases; unmatched junction bases: 19. CDR3 sequence reads: CASSLGYGEREGARNIQYF. CDR3 DNA sequence: TGTGCCAGCAGCTTAGGTTACGGGGAACGCGAGGGGGCCAGGAACATTCAGTACTTC.

The table lists this clonotype with many counts. The chain links TRBV27 to TRBJ2-1, with D possibly TRBD2 on 6 matching bases. The CDR3 spans 14 residues. Per germline, CDR1 MNHEY and CDR2 SMNVEV (reference sequence). V lost 2 bases to trimming and J lost 6 bases, with 11 bases between them. CDR3 in DNA: TGTGCCAGCAGTTTAGCGGGACCCCTCAATGAGCAGTTCTTC. Translation gives CASSLAGPLNEQFF.

This clonotype was recorded a few times. The rearrangement uses TRBV3-1 and TRBJ2-1, with D hard to call. Germline V gene data show CDR1 as LGHDT and CDR2 as YNNKEL (reference sequence). CDR3 length: 21 amino acids. V was clipped by 0 bases and J by 0 bases, with 24 bases between them. In nucleotides, the CDR3 is TGTGCCAGCAGCCAAGACCCGGCCCCTGGTACAAGCGCGAGCTCCTACAATGAGCAGTTCTTC. Amino acids: CASSQDPAPGTSASSYNEQFF.

This clonotype was counted many times. The genes are TRBV6-1 and TRBJ1-5; 7 bases line up with TRBD1. The junction had 4 bases not matched to a gene; V was cut back by 6 bases and J by 5 bases. The CDR3 extends over 13 amino acids. Germline V CDR1 and CDR2: MNHNS, SASEGT. CDR3 sequence (DNA): TGTGCCAGCAGAGGACAGGCTTATCAGCCCCAGCATTTT. It translates to CASRGQAYQPQHF.

There are many counts of this clonotype. The V call is TRBV28, the J call TRBJ2-7; the D is unclear. V was trimmed by 7 bases and J by 3 bases, leaving 16 bases between them. Germline CDR1 is MDHEN and CDR2 is SYDVKM. This CDR3 has 14 amino acids. CDR3 sequence (DNA): TGTGCCAGCAACGCCGCCGGGCCGGGCTACGAGCAGTACTTC. Amino acid sequence: CASNAAGPGYEQYF.

This clonotype was observed at least ten times. The V and J genes are TRBV29-1 and TRBJ2-1, with 10 bases lining up with TRBD2. This CDR3 contains 15 residues. The trim removed 6 bases at V and 4 bases at J, leaving 9 bases unmatched. The germline V gene has CDR1 SQVTM and CDR2 ANQGSEA. The CDR3 is CSVIPGLATYNEQFF. CDR3 in DNA: TGCAGCGTAATACCGGGACTAGCGACTTACAATGAGCAGTTCTTC.

J is TRBJ1-1 and V is TRBV18; D may be TRBD1 (6 bases). Trimming left V 2 bases short and J 1 base short, with 8 bases between. Germline CDR1 KGHSH, CDR2 LQKENI. This CDR3 region has 14 residues. This CDR3 is CASSPSQGNTEAFF. Here the CDR3 DNA reads TGTGCCAGCTCACCATCACAGGGGAACACTGAAGCTTTCTTT.

This clonotype was seen many times. V usage is TRBV24-1 and J usage is TRBJ2-3; D may be TRBD2 (6 bases). The CDR3 loop spans 14 amino acids. V lost 3 bases, J lost 2 bases, and 8 bases lay in between. CDR1 and CDR2 (germline): KGHDR, SFDVKD. The CDR3 sequence: CATSDRDSTDTQYF. The CDR3 bases are TGTGCCACCAGTGATAGGGACTCCACAGATACGCAGTATTTT.